Below, 9 T cell receptor beta chains from the same sample are listed, as sequenced in a study of cytotoxic CD8 clonotypes in ibrutinib-treated CLL. This table comes from immunoSEQ multiplex PCR, and its TCRdb copy is limited to in-frame clones, with some not included. The sample carries tens of thousands of clones, 56% recorded once. Specimen: PBMCs, collected after 24 months of ibrutinib treatment. Receptors were obtained from a human donor with chronic lymphocytic leukemia.

The DNA for the CDR3 is TGTGCCTGGAGTGAAACCTTCAACGGGGAGCTCTATGGCTACACCTTC. It codes for CAWSETFNGELYGYTF. The V and J genes are TRBV30 and TRBJ1-2; no clear D. With 1 base removed from V and 4 bases from J, the gap between germline ends came to 19 bases. This CDR3 spans 16 amino acids. CDR1 and CDR2 from the germline V gene are GTSNPN and SVGIG (reference sequence).

This chain connects TRBV29-1 to TRBJ1-1; D not certain. The length of the CDR3 is 12 residues. From germline, CDR1 is SQVTM and CDR2 ANQGSEA. V gave up 5 bases and J gave up 3 bases, with 10 bases separating them. The CDR3 sequence is CSVFDGYTEAFF. Here the CDR3 DNA reads TGCAGCGTTTTTGACGGATACACTGAAGCTTTCTTT.

V and J are TRBV9 and TRBJ2-2; a possible D gene is TRBD1 (5 bases). In germline, CDR1 is SGDLS, CDR2 YYNGEE. Trimming removed 3 bases at V and 8 bases at J, with 11 bases between. CDR3 length equals 13 residues. The CDR3 DNA follows: TGTGCCAGCAGCGCACCAGGGTGGGGGGAGCTGTTTTTT. This translates into CASSAPGWGELFF. The whole variable domain, filled in from reference TRBV9 and TRBJ2-2, reads DSGVTQTPKHLITATGQRVTLRCSPRSGDLSVYWYQQSLDQGLQFLIQYYNGEERAKGNILERFSAQQFPDLHSELNLSSLELGDSALYFCASSAPGWGELFFGEGSRLTVL.

This clone was counted between two and nine times. The chain carries TRBV27 and TRBJ2-7; D assignment may be TRBD1 or TRBD2 (6 bases each). CDR3 length: 17 amino acids. Trimming shortened V by 2 bases and J by 3 bases, and 20 bases separated the two germline ends. Germline V gene data show CDR1 as MNHEY and CDR2 as SMNVEV (reference sequence). CDR3 sequence (DNA): TGTGCCAGCAGTTTAAGGGTTGGAGGGGGGCTTCGCTACGAGCAGTACTTC. It encodes CASSLRVGGGLRYEQYF.

The CDR3 DNA sequence: TGTGCCAGCTCACCGATTCGAGGGGGTCAGCCCCAGCATTTT. Translating gives CASSPIRGGQPQHF. This chain connects TRBV18 to TRBJ1-5; tentatively, D is TRBD1 (6 bases). Trimming left V 3 bases short and J 6 bases short, with 12 bases between. The length of the CDR3 is 14 residues. CDR1 and CDR2 from the germline V gene are KGHSH and LQKENI.

This clone occurred once. The V and J genes are TRBV19 and TRBJ1-2; D is unclear. Trimming removed 8 bases at V and 3 bases at J, with 13 bases between. This CDR3 has 13 amino acids. Germline CDR1 LNHDA, CDR2 SQIVND (reference sequence). CDR3 nucleotides: TGTGCCAGTGCGGAGAGGGATTACTATGGCTACACCTTC. It specifies CASAERDYYGYTF.

The J gene is TRBJ1-3, the V gene TRBV28; D unresolved. The CDR3 sequence is 17 residues long. Germline CDR1 reads MDHEN; CDR2 reads SYDVKM. V shed 8 bases and J shed 3 bases, with 23 bases lying between them. The CDR3 sequence: CASRKAASLSSGNTIYF. CDR3 DNA: TGTGCCAGCCGTAAGGCAGCATCGTTATCGAGTGGAAACACCATATATTTT.

Only one count was recorded for this clone. The J gene is TRBJ2-1, the V gene TRBV29-1; 7 bases map to TRBD1. With 4 bases clipped from V and 0 bases from J, the junction kept 24 bases outside the gene matches. This CDR3 comprises 21 residues. The germline gives CDR1 SQVTM, CDR2 ANQGSEA. CDR3: CSVGLDRAVQGHHLSYNEQFF. The CDR3 region has the DNA TGCAGCGTTGGCCTCGACAGGGCGGTGCAGGGCCACCACCTCTCCTACAATGAGCAGTTCTTC.

About this clone itself: A read error is possible here, since a much larger clone lies one base away. The chain couples TRBV13 to TRBJ2-5, with D tentatively TRBD1 (7 bases). V lost 3 bases to trimming and J lost 9 bases, with 11 bases between them. The length of the CDR3 is 12 residues. Germline-derived CDR1 and CDR2 are PRHDT and FYEKMQ (reference sequence). The CDR3 coding sequence is TGTGCCAGCAGCTTCAGGGGGGAGGCCCAGTACTTC. Amino acids: CASSFRGEAQYF.